This T cell receptor (beta chain) was captured in a study of blood T cell repertoires in COVID-19. At the level of the study: Italy, Spain and the United States were the sources of the convalescent and acute COVID-19 samples. The cDNA or gDNA used as material had been derived from T cells, B-cell-depleted T cells, or PBMCs.

In the original processing: Amplification of reference gene primers was used by the study to estimate nucleated cell counts. Repertoires were generated with immunoSEQ multiplex PCR, while TCRdb's copy carries only in-frame clones and drops some. V, J and clone size are taken as reported in that table, and D and trimming were inferred from the DNA itself. The sample lists fewer than 250,000 clones; 83% were seen once. V gave up 5 bases and J gave up 5 bases; unmatched junction bases: 13. CDR1 is SGHNT, CDR2 YENEEA, per germline. This CDR3 comprises 16 residues. The TCR comes from a human donor in a cohort sampled during active COVID-19. The sample was peripheral blood. The V call is TRBV11-3, the J call TRBJ2-5, with TRBD1 matching over 8 bases. CDR3 nucleotide sequence: TGTGCCAGCAGCCCTCCTTCCAGGGGGCGCGGCGAGACCCAGTACTTC. Translating gives CASSPPSRGRGETQYF.